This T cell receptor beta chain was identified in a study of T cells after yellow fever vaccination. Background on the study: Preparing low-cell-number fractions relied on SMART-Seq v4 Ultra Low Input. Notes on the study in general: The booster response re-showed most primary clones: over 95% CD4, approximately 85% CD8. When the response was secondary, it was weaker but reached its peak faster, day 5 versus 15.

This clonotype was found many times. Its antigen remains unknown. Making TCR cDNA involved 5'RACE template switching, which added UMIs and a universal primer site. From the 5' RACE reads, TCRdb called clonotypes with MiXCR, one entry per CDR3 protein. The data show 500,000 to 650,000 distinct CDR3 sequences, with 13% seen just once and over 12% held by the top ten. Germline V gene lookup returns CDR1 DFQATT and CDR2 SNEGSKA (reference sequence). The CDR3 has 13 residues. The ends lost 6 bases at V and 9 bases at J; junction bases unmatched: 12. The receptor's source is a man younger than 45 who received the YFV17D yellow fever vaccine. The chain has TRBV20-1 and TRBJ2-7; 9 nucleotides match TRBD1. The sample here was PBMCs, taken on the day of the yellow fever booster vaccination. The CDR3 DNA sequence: TGCAGTGCACCGCCTGGACAGGGGTTGGTGCAGTACTTC. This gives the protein CSAPPGQGLVQYF.